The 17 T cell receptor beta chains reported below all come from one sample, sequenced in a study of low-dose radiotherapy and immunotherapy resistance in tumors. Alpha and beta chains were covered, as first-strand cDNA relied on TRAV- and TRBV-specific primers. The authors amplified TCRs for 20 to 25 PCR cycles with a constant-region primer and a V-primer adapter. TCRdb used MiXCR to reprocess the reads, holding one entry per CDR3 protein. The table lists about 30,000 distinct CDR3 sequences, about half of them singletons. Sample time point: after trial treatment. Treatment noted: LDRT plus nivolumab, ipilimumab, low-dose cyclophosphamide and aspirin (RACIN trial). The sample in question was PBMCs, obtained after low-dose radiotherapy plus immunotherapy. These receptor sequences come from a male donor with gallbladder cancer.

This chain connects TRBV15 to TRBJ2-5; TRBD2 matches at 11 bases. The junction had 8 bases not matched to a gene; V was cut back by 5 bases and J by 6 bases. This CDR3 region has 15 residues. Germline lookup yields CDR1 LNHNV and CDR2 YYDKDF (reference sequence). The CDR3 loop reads CATSGIAGGTKTQYF. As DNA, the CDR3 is TGTGCCACCAGCGGAATAGCGGGAGGGACGAAGACCCAGTACTTC.

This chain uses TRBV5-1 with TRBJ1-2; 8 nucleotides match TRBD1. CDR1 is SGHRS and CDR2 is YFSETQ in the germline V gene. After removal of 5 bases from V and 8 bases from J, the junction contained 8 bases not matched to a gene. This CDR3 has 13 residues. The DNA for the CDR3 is TGCGCCAGCAGTGATCCAGGGGGCGAGGGCTACACCTTC. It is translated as CASSDPGGEGYTF.

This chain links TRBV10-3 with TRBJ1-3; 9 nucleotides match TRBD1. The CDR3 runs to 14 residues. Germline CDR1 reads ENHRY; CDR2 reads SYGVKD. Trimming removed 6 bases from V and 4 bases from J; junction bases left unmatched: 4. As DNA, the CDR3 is TGTGCCATCAGACAGGGGGCGACGGGAAACACCATATATTTT. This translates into CAIRQGATGNTIYF.

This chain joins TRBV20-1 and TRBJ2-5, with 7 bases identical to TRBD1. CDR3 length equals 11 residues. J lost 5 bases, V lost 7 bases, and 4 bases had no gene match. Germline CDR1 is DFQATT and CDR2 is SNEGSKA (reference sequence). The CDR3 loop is CSEGTVETQYF. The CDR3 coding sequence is TGCAGTGAAGGGACAGTTGAGACCCAGTACTTC.

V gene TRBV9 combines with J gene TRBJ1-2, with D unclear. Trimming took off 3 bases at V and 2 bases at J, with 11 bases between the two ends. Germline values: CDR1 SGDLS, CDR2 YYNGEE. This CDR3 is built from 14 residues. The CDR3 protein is CASSAVAANYGYTF. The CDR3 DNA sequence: TGTGCCAGCAGCGCTGTAGCAGCAAACTATGGCTACACCTTC. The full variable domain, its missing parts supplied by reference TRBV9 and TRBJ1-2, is DSGVTQTPKHLITATGQRVTLRCSPRSGDLSVYWYQQSLDQGLQFLIQYYNGEERAKGNILERFSAQQFPDLHSELNLSSLELGDSALYFCASSAVAANYGYTFGSGTRLTVV.

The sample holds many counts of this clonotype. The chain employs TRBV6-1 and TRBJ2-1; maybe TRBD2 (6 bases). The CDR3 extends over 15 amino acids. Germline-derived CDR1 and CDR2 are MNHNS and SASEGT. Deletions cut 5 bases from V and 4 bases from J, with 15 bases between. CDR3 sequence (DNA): TGTGCCAGCAGTTGGCTAGCGACCTCTTACAATGAGCAGTTCTTC. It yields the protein CASSWLATSYNEQFF.

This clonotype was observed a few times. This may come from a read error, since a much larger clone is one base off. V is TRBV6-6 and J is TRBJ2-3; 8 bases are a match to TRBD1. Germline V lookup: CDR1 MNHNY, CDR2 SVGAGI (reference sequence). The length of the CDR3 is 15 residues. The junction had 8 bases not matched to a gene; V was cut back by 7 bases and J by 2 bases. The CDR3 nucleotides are TGTGCCAGCACCTTAGGGACAGGCCACACAGATACGCAGTATTTT. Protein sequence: CASTLGTGHTDTQYF.

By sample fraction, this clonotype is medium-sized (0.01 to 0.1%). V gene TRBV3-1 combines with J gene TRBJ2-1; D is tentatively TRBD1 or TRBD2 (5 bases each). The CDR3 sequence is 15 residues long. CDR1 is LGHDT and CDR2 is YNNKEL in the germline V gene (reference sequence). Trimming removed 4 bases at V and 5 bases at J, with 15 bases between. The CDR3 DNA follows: TGTGCCAGCAGCCTCGGGACCCGGCTAAACAATGAGCAGTTCTTC. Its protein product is CASSLGTRLNNEQFF.

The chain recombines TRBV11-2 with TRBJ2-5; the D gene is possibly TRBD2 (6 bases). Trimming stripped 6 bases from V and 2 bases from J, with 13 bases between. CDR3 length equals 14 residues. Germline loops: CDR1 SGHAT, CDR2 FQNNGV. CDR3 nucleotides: TGTGCCAGCAGACCGGGGACTGGGCAAGAGACCCAGTACTTC. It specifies CASRPGTGQETQYF.

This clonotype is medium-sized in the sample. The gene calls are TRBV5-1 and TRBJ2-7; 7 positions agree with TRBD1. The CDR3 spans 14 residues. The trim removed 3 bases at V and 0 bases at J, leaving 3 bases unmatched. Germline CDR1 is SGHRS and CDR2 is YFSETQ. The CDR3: CASSSGTVSYEQYF. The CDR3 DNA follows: TGCGCCAGCAGCTCCGGGACAGTCTCCTACGAGCAGTACTTC.

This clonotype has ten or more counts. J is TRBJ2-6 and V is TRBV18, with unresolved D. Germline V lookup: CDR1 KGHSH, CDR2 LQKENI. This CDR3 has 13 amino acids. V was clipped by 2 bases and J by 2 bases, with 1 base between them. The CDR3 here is CASSPTGANVLTF. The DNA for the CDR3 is TGTGCCAGCTCACCAACTGGGGCCAACGTCCTGACTTTC.

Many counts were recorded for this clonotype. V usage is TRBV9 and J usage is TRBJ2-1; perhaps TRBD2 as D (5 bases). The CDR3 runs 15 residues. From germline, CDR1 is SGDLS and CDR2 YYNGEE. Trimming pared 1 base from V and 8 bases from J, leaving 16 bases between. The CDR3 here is CASSVNGNPGDEQFF. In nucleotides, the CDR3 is TGTGCCAGCAGCGTAAACGGGAACCCCGGGGATGAGCAGTTCTTC.

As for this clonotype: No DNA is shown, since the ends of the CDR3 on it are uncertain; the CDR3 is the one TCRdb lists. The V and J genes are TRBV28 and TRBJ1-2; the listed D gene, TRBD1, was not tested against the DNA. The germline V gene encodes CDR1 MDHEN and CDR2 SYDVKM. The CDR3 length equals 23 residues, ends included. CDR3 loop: CASSIYLCSVGGPGLNRPYGYTF.

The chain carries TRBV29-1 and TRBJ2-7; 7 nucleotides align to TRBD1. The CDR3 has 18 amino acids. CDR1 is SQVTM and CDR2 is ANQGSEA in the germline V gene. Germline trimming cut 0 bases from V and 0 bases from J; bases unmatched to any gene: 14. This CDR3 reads CSVEEHTGAGLFSYEQYF. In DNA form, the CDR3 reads TGCAGCGTTGAAGAGCATACAGGGGCCGGTCTTTTCTCCTACGAGCAGTACTTC.

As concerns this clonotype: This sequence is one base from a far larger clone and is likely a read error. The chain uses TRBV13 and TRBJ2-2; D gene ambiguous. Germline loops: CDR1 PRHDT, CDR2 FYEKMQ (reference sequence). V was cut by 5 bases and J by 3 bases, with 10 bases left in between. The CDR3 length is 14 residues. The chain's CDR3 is CASSAAGYTGELFF. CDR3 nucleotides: TGTGCCAGCAGCGCGGCAGGTTACACCGGGGAGCTGTTTTTT.

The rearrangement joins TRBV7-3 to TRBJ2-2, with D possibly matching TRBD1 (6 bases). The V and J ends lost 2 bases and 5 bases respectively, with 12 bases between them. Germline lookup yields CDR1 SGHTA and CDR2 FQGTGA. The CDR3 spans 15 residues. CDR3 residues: CASSLDRIGTGELFF. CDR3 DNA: TGTGCCAGCAGCTTAGACAGGATTGGGACCGGGGAGCTGTTTTTT.

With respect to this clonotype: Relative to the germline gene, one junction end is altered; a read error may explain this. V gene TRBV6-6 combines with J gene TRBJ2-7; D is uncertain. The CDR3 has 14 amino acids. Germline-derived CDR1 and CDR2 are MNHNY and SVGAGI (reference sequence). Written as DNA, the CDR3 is TGTGCCATCAGTGAAGAAAAGGGTTCCTACGAGCAGTACTTC. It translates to CAISEEKGSYEQYF.